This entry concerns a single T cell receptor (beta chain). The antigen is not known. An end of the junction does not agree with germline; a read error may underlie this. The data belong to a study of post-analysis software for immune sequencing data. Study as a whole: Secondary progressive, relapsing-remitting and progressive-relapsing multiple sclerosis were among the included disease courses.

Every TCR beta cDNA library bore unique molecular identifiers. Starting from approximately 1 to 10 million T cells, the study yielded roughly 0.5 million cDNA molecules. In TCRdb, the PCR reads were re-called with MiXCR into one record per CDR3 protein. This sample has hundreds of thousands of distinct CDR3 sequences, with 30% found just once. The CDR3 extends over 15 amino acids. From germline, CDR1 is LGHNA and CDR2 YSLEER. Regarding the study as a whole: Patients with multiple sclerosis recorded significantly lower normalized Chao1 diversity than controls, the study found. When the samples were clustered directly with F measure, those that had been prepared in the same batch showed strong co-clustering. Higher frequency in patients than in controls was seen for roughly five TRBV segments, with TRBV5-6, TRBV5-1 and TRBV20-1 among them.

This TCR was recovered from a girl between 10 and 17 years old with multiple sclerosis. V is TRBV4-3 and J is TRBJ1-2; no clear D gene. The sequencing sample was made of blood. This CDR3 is CASSQVDQPNYDYTF. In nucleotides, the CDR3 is TGCGCCAGCAGCCAAGTCGACCAGCCCAACTATGACTACACCTTC.